This TCR beta chain was recovered during a study of shared clonotypes between healthy human individuals. CDR3 length equals 13 residues. Trimming shortened V by 0 bases and J by 2 bases, and 4 bases separated the two germline ends. Germline CDR1 and CDR2: PRHDT and FYEKMQ (reference sequence). Terminally differentiated effector memory CD45RA+ cells were excluded by CCR7 positive selection of CD45RO-negative cells. As to this clone: Other nucleotide sequences from this sample produce the same CDR3.

Sequenced by immunoSEQ multiplex PCR; TCRdb stores in-frame clones only, minus some. The repertoire holds roughly 2,000,000 clones, with roughly 94% as singletons. The chain has TRBV13 and TRBJ1-2; no reliable D call. Sequences were obtained from naive CD8+ T cells sorted from blood. This clonotype originated in a man in his late teens or twenties in good health. For the CDR3, the DNA is TGTGCCAGCAGCTTAGGGAGGAACTATGGCTACACCTTC. It specifies CASSLGRNYGYTF.